Shown below are 17 T cell receptor beta chains from a single sample sequenced in a study of metastatic and nonmetastatic thyroid tumors. TCRdb re-called the PCR reads with MiXCR. The table has tens of thousands of clones, about a sixth seen once; the top ten hold 9% to 10%. Not a single patient had been given any form of treatment at any point before undergoing thyroid surgery. The specimen sequenced was tumor tissue. These receptors came from a female donor with papillary thyroid cancer or a benign thyroid nodule (not recorded which). Some clones in this sample may be carry-over from other donors' samples.

This clone was recorded at least ten times. A clone one base away is much larger, so this may be a read error. Other DNA sequences in the same sample also yield this CDR3. This chain joins TRBV5-1 and TRBJ2-1, with D hard to call. With 0 bases removed from V and 0 bases from J, the gap between germline ends came to 13 bases. From germline, CDR1 is SGHRS and CDR2 YFSETQ. The CDR3 has 17 residues. The CDR3 region has the DNA TGCGCCAGCAGCTTGGAGTCATCAGTTTACTCCTACAATGAGCAGTTCTTC. Its protein is CASSLESSVYSYNEQFF.

This clone was seen many times. This chain uses TRBV9 with TRBJ2-3, with TRBD2 identical over 9 bases. The germline V gene has CDR1 SGDLS and CDR2 YYNGEE. The junction had 10 bases not matched to a gene; V was cut back by 3 bases and J by 2 bases. The CDR3 is 17 amino acids. The CDR3 protein is CASSEALTSGNTDTQYF. The CDR3 nucleotides read TGTGCCAGCAGCGAGGCCCTGACTAGCGGTAACACAGATACGCAGTATTTT.

This clone was seen repeatedly, ten times or more. This same CDR3 is encoded by further DNA sequences in the sample. This chain uses TRBV6-1 with TRBJ1-6; a possible D gene is TRBD1 (6 bases). CDR1 is MNHNS, CDR2 SASEGT, per germline. Trimming took 1 base from V and 9 from J, leaving 13 bases between them. The CDR3 has 15 residues. The CDR3 here is CASSEDRQGFSPLHF. The CDR3, as DNA: TGTGCCAGCAGTGAAGATCGGCAGGGGTTTTCACCCCTCCACTTT.

The table lists this clone with many counts. The V gene is TRBV20-1, the J gene TRBJ2-5; a weak D match, TRBD2 (6 bases). This CDR3 has 12 residues. Germline values: CDR1 DFQATT, CDR2 SNEGSKA (reference sequence). Between the trimmed V and J ends, which lost 3 bases and 6 bases, there was a span of 11 bases. The CDR3 DNA reads as TGCAGTGCTAGGCTAGCGCGACAGACCCAGTACTTC. Translating it yields CSARLARQTQYF.

In this sample, this clone turned up many times. The rearrangement uses TRBV5-1 and TRBJ1-2, with a possible D match to TRBD1 (5 bases). Germline V gene sequence: CDR1 SGHRS, CDR2 YFSETQ. This CDR3 contains 16 residues. Deletions cut 0 bases from V and 8 bases from J, with 20 bases between. CDR3 sequence: CASSLEGSGGANGYTF. As DNA, the CDR3 is TGCGCCAGCAGCTTGGAGGGTTCTGGAGGGGCGAACGGCTACACCTTC. Complete variable domain (other parts from reference TRBV5-1 and TRBJ1-2): KAGVTQTPRYLIKTRGQQVTLSCSPISGHRSVSWYQQTPGQGLQFLFEYFSETQRNKGNFPGRFSGRQFSNSRSEMNVSTLELGDSALYLCASSLEGSGGANGYTFGSGTRLTVV.

There are many counts of this clone. The chain recombines TRBV5-5 with TRBJ2-2; TRBD2 matches at 8 bases. Trimming removed 4 bases from V and 3 bases from J; junction bases left unmatched: 8. Germline V CDR1 and CDR2: SGHKS, YYEKEE (reference sequence). The CDR3 runs 16 residues. In DNA, the CDR3 is TGTGCCAGCAGCCCCCCAGGGCGGGAGGACACCGGGGAGCTGTTTTTT. It specifies CASSPPGREDTGELFF.

V usage is TRBV29-1 and J usage is TRBJ2-5; D is undetermined. The CDR3 runs 14 residues. The germline gives CDR1 SQVTM, CDR2 ANQGSEA. The CDR3, as DNA: TGCATCGCAGGCGCAAACCAAGTGGGGGAGACCCAGTACTTC. Translation gives CIAGANQVGETQYF.

This clone was detected many times. The chain joins TRBV19 to TRBJ2-7; D gene uncertain. With 6 bases removed from V and 1 base from J, the gap between germline ends came to 16 bases. The CDR3 runs to 15 residues. From germline, CDR1 is LNHDA and CDR2 SQIVND (reference sequence). CDR3 nucleotides: TGTGCCAGTAGCACAAATAGGGCCGGGTCCTACGAGCAGTACTTC. Translating gives CASSTNRAGSYEQYF.

In this sample, this clone turned up many times. V gene TRBV19 combines with J gene TRBJ2-7; 10 bases are shared with TRBD1. The germline V gene has CDR1 LNHDA and CDR2 SQIVND (reference sequence). This CDR3 contains 13 residues. With 5 bases clipped from V and 5 bases from J, the junction kept 3 bases outside the gene matches. As DNA, the CDR3 is TGTGCCAGTAGTCGACAGGGGGCCCACGAGCAGTACTTC. It is translated as CASSRQGAHEQYF.

The V gene is TRBV7-2, the J gene TRBJ2-3; 13 bases are shared with TRBD2. The J segment lost 2 bases and the V segment lost 7 bases, leaving 15 bases of the junction unmatched. Germline loops: CDR1 SGHTA, CDR2 FQGNSA. This CDR3 contains 19 residues. The CDR3 DNA follows: TGTGCCAGCATCTTTTTAACTAGCGGGAGGGCCCCGCTCACAGATACGCAGTATTTT. Translated: CASIFLTSGRAPLTDTQYF.

This clone was seen ten or more times. J is TRBJ2-1 and V is TRBV20-1, with 7 positions matching TRBD1. The CDR3 is 12 amino acids. Germline-derived CDR1 and CDR2 are DFQATT and SNEGSKA (reference sequence). For the CDR3, the DNA is TGCAGGGTTCCGGGACAGTACAATGAGCAGTTCTTC. It specifies CRVPGQYNEQFF.

The chain combines TRBV20-1 with TRBJ1-6; weak D call: TRBD1 (5 bases). Trimming shortened V by 1 base and J by 15 bases, and 22 bases separated the two germline ends. CDR3 size: 15 residues. Germline V gives CDR1 DFQATT, CDR2 SNEGSKA (reference sequence). CDR3 in amino acids: CSARVRGSLGYGLHF. The CDR3 bases are TGCAGTGCTAGAGTTCGGGGGTCTCTTGGGTACGGCCTCCACTTT.

This clone was found many times. This sample also contains other DNA sequences that code for the same CDR3. V usage is TRBV9 and J usage is TRBJ2-5; D is possibly TRBD1 or TRBD2 (5 bases each). CDR1 SGDLS and CDR2 YYNGEE come from the germline V gene. The CDR3 length is 14 residues. Between the trimmed V and J ends, which lost 0 bases and 4 bases, there was a span of 10 bases. The DNA for the CDR3 is TGTGCCAGCAGCGTAGCGTCGGGGCCAGAGACCCAGTACTTC. It encodes CASSVASGPETQYF.

This clone was detected ten times or more. DNA of the CDR3: TGTGCCAGCAGTTTCGGGACAGGCTATGGCTACACCTTC. It yields the protein CASSFGTGYGYTF. This sequence joins TRBV27 and TRBJ1-2; 8 bases map to TRBD1. This CDR3 has 13 amino acids. Trimming cost V 3 bases and J 4 bases; bases outside gene matches: 1. The germline V gene encodes CDR1 MNHEY and CDR2 SMNVEV (reference sequence).

This clone has a count of ten or more. The rearrangement uses TRBV15 and TRBJ2-2, with 7 bases matching TRBD2. The CDR3 is made up of 14 amino acids. V dropped 9 bases and J dropped 1; count of bases not matched to a gene: 5. In germline, CDR1 is LNHNV, CDR2 YYDKDF (reference sequence). CDR3 sequence: CATSSGRNTGELFF. DNA for the CDR3: TGTGCCACTTCTAGCGGTAGGAACACCGGGGAGCTGTTTTTT.

The table lists this clone with many counts. The chain combines TRBV20-1 with TRBJ2-3, with 11 bases lining up with TRBD2. V gave up 5 bases and J gave up 4 bases; unmatched junction bases: 14. The CDR3 loop spans 17 amino acids. The germline V gene has CDR1 DFQATT and CDR2 SNEGSKA (reference sequence). Here the CDR3 DNA reads TGCAGTGCTCCCGGGACTAGCGGAAGAACTATGCCAGATACGCAGTATTTT. This translates into CSAPGTSGRTMPDTQYF.

Ten or more counts support this clone. The CDR3 is CASSFGGRDQPQHF. DNA of the CDR3: TGTGCCAGCAGTTTTGGGGGTCGGGATCAGCCCCAGCATTTT. The chain carries TRBV6-2 or TRBV6-3 and TRBJ1-5; the D gene is possibly TRBD1 (5 bases). The germline gives CDR1 MNHEY, CDR2 SVGEGT. This CDR3 has 14 residues. V lost 4 bases to trimming and J lost 5 bases, with 12 bases between them.